The 18 T cell receptor beta chains reported below all come from one sample, sequenced in a study of T cells in Graves' hyperthyroidism and ophthalmopathy. The TCR beta CDR3 regions underwent amplification using RNA transcripts as the source. When the TCR CDR3 underwent first-round RT-PCR, the HTBI primer set was used. MiXCR was run by TCRdb on the multiplex PCR reads, yielding one entry per CDR3 protein. The table has 530,000 or so distinct CDR3 sequences, under 60% seen once. Sequencing was done on a sample of peripheral blood or thyroid tissue (not recorded which). The source is a woman under 30 with Graves' hyperthyroidism.

This clonotype was detected only once. V is TRBV29-1 and J is TRBJ1-5; D may be TRBD1 (5 bases). Deletions cut 8 bases from V and 9 bases from J, with 17 bases between. Germline CDR1 is SQVTM and CDR2 is ANQGSEA. The CDR3 covers 12 residues. The CDR3 is CSLAMEGLPQHF. CDR3 nucleotide sequence: TGCAGCTTGGCCATGGAGGGGTTGCCCCAGCATTTT.

The chain carries TRBV7-2 and TRBJ2-7, with D perhaps TRBD1 or TRBD2 (5 bases each). Germline lookup yields CDR1 SGHTA and CDR2 FQGNSA. Between the trimmed V and J ends, which lost 1 base and 7 bases, there was a span of 20 bases. The CDR3 spans 16 residues. The CDR3 here is CASSLGDRLWLDEQYF. The CDR3 nucleotides read TGTGCCAGCAGCTTAGGGGACCGACTATGGTTGGATGAGCAGTACTTC.

The chain links TRBV7-2 to TRBJ2-2, with D possibly being TRBD2 (5 bases). The V gene's germline CDR1 is SGHTA and CDR2 FQGNSA. The V and J ends lost 5 bases and 7 bases respectively, with 8 bases between them. CDR3 length: 12 amino acids. The CDR3 nucleotides read TGTGCCAGCAGCCACCGGGACGGGGAGCTGTTTTTT. Translated, it gives CASSHRDGELFF. Combining the CDR3 with reference TRBV7-2 and TRBJ2-2 gives the whole variable domain GAGVSQSPSNKVTEKGKDVELRCDPISGHTALYWYRQSLGQGLEFLIYFQGNSAPDKSGLPSDRFSAERTGGSVSTLTIQRTQQEDSAVYLCASSHRDGELFFGEGSRLTVL.

The chain uses TRBV5-5 and TRBJ1-1; D not resolved. The ends were cut back, 2 bases at V and 6 bases at J, with 14 bases in the middle. The CDR3 totals 14 residues. Germline V gene data show CDR1 as SGHKS and CDR2 as YYEKEE (reference sequence). In DNA form, the CDR3 reads TGTGCCAGCAGCTTTGAGGCGCCAGGCTCTGAAGCTTTCTTT. Translated: CASSFEAPGSEAFF.

This clonotype was picked up many times. The chain uses TRBV7-2 and TRBJ1-2; 7 nucleotides agree with TRBD1. The CDR3 covers 13 residues. The ends lost 5 bases at V and 4 bases at J; junction bases unmatched: 4. Germline V gives CDR1 SGHTA, CDR2 FQGNSA. CDR3 DNA sequence: TGTGCCAGCAGCACGGACAGGACCTATGGCTACACCTTC. It specifies CASSTDRTYGYTF.

This clonotype was counted a single time. V is TRBV15 and J is TRBJ2-7, with D perhaps TRBD2 (5 bases). The CDR3 loop spans 15 amino acids. V was shortened by 3 bases and J by 2 bases, with 14 bases between the two germline ends. Germline CDR1 is LNHNV and CDR2 is YYDKDF (reference sequence). The CDR3 loop is CATSSAMAGAYEQYF. CDR3 in DNA: TGTGCCACCAGCAGTGCTATGGCGGGTGCCTACGAGCAGTACTTC.

The chain couples TRBV7-9 to TRBJ2-3; weak D call: TRBD1 (6 bases). The V gene lost 1 base and the J gene lost 6 bases, with 11 bases spanning the gap. Germline-derived CDR1 and CDR2 are SEHNR and FQNEAQ (reference sequence). The CDR3 has 14 residues. The CDR3 sequence: CASSLEVRGDTQYF. CDR3 bases: TGTGCCAGCAGCTTAGAGGTCAGGGGCGATACGCAGTATTTT.

Remarks on this clonotype: One base away lies a much larger clone, so this may be a sequencing read error. V is TRBV6-5 and J is TRBJ1-2, with 7 bases that match TRBD1. Germline lookup yields CDR1 MNHEY and CDR2 SVGAGI. Trimming took 5 bases from V and 3 from J; bases not matched to a gene: 9. This CDR3 comprises 15 residues. The CDR3 here is CASSGYRGGDYGYTF. DNA for the CDR3: TGTGCCAGCAGTGGCTACAGGGGCGGCGACTATGGCTACACCTTC.

The chain employs TRBV5-1 and TRBJ2-7; D is tentatively TRBD1 or TRBD2 (5 bases each). CDR1 SGHRS and CDR2 YFSETQ come from the germline V gene. Trimming took off 3 bases at V and 6 bases at J, with 16 bases between the two ends. This CDR3 comprises 14 residues. The CDR3 protein is CASSWGMSRREQYF. The CDR3 nucleotides are TGCGCCAGCAGCTGGGGGATGTCCAGGCGCGAGCAGTACTTC.

The chain combines TRBV7-6 with TRBJ1-2; D is unresolved. V lost 5 bases and J lost 8, with 3 bases in between. The germline V gene encodes CDR1 SGHVS and CDR2 FNYEAQ. There are 9 residues in the CDR3. The CDR3, as DNA: TGTGCCAGCAGCAAAGGCTACACCTTC. Translating gives CASSKGYTF. Drawing the rest from reference TRBV7-6 and TRBJ1-2, the complete variable domain is GAGVSQSPRYKVTKRGQDVALRCDPISGHVSLYWYRQALGQGPEFLTYFNYEAQQDKSGLPNDRFSAERPEGSISTLTIQRTEQRDSAMYRCASSKGYTFGSGTRLTVV.

This clonotype has ten or more counts. This chain's CDR3 is CASSLVGINEQYF. As DNA, the CDR3 is TGCGCCAGCAGCTTGGTGGGGATAAACGAGCAGTACTTC. V is TRBV5-1 and J is TRBJ2-7; D ambiguous. The germline V gene has CDR1 SGHRS and CDR2 YFSETQ. The CDR3 covers 13 residues. Trimming shortened V by 0 bases and J by 5 bases, and 9 bases separated the two germline ends. Full variable domain (remainder filled in from reference TRBV5-1 and TRBJ2-7): KAGVTQTPRYLIKTRGQQVTLSCSPISGHRSVSWYQQTPGQGLQFLFEYFSETQRNKGNFPGRFSGRQFSNSRSEMNVSTLELGDSALYLCASSLVGINEQYFGPGTRLTVT.

The chain employs TRBV6-5 and TRBJ1-4; 7 bases agree with TRBD1. Germline loops: CDR1 MNHEY, CDR2 SVGAGI. The V gene end was trimmed by 5 bases and the J gene end by 10 bases; junction bases not matched to a gene: 13. The CDR3 runs 15 residues. CDR3 sequence: CASSAPGQTRGKLFF. CDR3 coding DNA: TGTGCCAGCAGTGCCCCGGGACAGACTAGGGGAAAACTGTTTTTT.

V is TRBV2 and J is TRBJ2-3; the D is unclear. This CDR3 comprises 11 residues. V lost 8 bases, J lost 4 bases, and 7 bases lay in between. Germline V lookup: CDR1 SNHLY, CDR2 FYNNEI. CDR3 nucleotides: TGTGCCAGCGCATTATCAGATACGCAGTATTTT. Encoded protein: CASALSDTQYF.

This clonotype was found many times. The chain joins TRBV2 to TRBJ2-7, with 7 positions matching TRBD1. With 8 bases clipped from V and 4 bases from J, the junction kept 20 bases outside the gene matches. The CDR3 length is 17 residues. The germline V gene has CDR1 SNHLY and CDR2 FYNNEI. The DNA for the CDR3 is TGTGCCAGCTTGGGGCAGGGGGATATCGAACGATGGTACGAGCAGTACTTC. It is translated as CASLGQGDIERWYEQYF.

This clonotype came up once. The genes are TRBV9 and TRBJ2-7; the match to TRBD1 covers 8 bases. Germline CDR1 SGDLS, CDR2 YYNGEE. Trimming cost V 4 bases and J 0 bases; bases outside gene matches: 12. CDR3 length equals 17 residues. Written as DNA, the CDR3 is TGTGCCAGCAGCTTTACAGGGGGGACGGGTAGCTCCTACGAGCAGTACTTC. Protein: CASSFTGGTGSSYEQYF. Looking up the rest from reference TRBV9 and TRBJ2-7 gives the full variable domain: DSGVTQTPKHLITATGQRVTLRCSPRSGDLSVYWYQQSLDQGLQFLIQYYNGEERAKGNILERFSAQQFPDLHSELNLSSLELGDSALYFCASSFTGGTGSSYEQYFGPGTRLTVT.

This chain connects TRBV20-1 to TRBJ2-7, with 7 positions matching TRBD2. The V and J ends lost 5 bases and 3 bases, in that order; junction bases with no gene match: 4. The CDR3 has 12 amino acids. Germline V CDR1 and CDR2: DFQATT, SNEGSKA (reference sequence). CDR3 in amino acids: CSAQREGYEQYF. CDR3 nucleotides: TGCAGTGCTCAGAGGGAGGGCTACGAGCAGTACTTC.

This clonotype was observed at least ten times. The rearrangement links TRBV5-1 to TRBJ1-4; the D gene is possibly TRBD1 (6 bases). This CDR3 contains 16 residues. Germline CDR1 SGHRS, CDR2 YFSETQ. The V end lost 6 bases, the J end lost 0 bases, and 15 bases lay between the germline ends. CDR3 loop: CASTPTGEATNEKLFF. In DNA, the CDR3 is TGCGCCAGCACCCCGACAGGAGAAGCAACTAATGAAAAACTGTTTTTT.

The CDR3 region has the DNA TGTGCCAGCAGCAAACCGGGACAGGGCGACAAACTGTTTTTT. This encodes CASSKPGQGDKLFF. The gene calls are TRBV7-9 and TRBJ1-4, with 9 bases that match TRBD1. V shed 5 bases, J shed 11 bases, and the junction held 9 bases outside the gene matches. Germline values: CDR1 SEHNR, CDR2 FQNEAQ (reference sequence). The CDR3 length is 14 residues.